The next 27 T cell receptor beta chains were all read from a single sample in a study of T cell repertoires in cytomegalovirus infection. TCRdb ran MiXCR on the reads and lists one entry per CDR3 protein. This repertoire shows 150,000 to 200,000 distinct CDR3 sequences, approximately 28% found once; its top ten account for roughly 31%. The sample taken for sequencing was PBMCs. These receptors were taken from a human donor in good health (CMV status not recorded). Some clones in this sample may be carry-over from other donors' samples.

This clonotype was seen more than once but under ten times. This chain joins TRBV7-8 and TRBJ2-7; 7 nucleotides agree with TRBD1. After removal of 7 bases from V and 2 bases from J, the junction contained 8 bases not matched to a gene. The germline CDR1 and CDR2 sequences are SGHVS and FQNEAQ. The CDR3 contains 14 residues. In DNA, the CDR3 is TGTGCCAGCACCCTAGGACAGGCCGCCTACGAGCAGTACTTC. Translated, it gives CASTLGQAAYEQYF.

There are a few counts of this clonotype. The chain is built from TRBV29-1 and TRBJ1-1; TRBD1 might be the D (5 bases). The ends were cut back, 7 bases at V and 0 bases at J, with 9 bases in the middle. This CDR3 is 12 amino acids long. Germline lookup yields CDR1 SQVTM and CDR2 ANQGSEA. In nucleotides, the CDR3 is TGCAGCGGAACCAGGGTGAACACTGAAGCTTTCTTT. Protein: CSGTRVNTEAFF.

The chain links TRBV20-1 to TRBJ1-6; the D is unclear. Germline V CDR1 and CDR2: DFQATT, SNEGSKA (reference sequence). This CDR3 is built from 13 residues. Trimming took 3 bases from V and 7 from J, leaving 10 bases between them. CDR3 loop: CSASGVGNSPLHF. DNA for the CDR3: TGCAGTGCTAGTGGGGTGGGGAATTCACCCCTCCACTTT.

This clonotype appeared a few times. This chain links TRBV10-3 with TRBJ1-6, with TRBD1 matching over 8 bases. The germline CDR1 and CDR2 sequences are ENHRY and SYGVKD. With 6 bases clipped from V and 6 bases from J, the junction kept 7 bases outside the gene matches. The CDR3 runs 15 residues. The CDR3 region has the DNA TGTGCCATCAGAGGAGACAGGGGCAGTAATTCACCCCTCCACTTT. Encoded protein: CAIRGDRGSNSPLHF.

The CDR3 nucleotides read TGTGCCAGCAACCGAAATAAAATGAGCATGAGCACTGAAGCTTTCTTT. Protein product: CASNRNKMSMSTEAFF. The chain carries TRBV7-8 and TRBJ1-1; D not resolved. The CDR3 is 16 residues long. From germline, CDR1 is SGHVS and CDR2 FQNEAQ. V lost 7 bases, J lost 4 bases, and 22 bases lay in between.

This clonotype was counted only a few times. The chain combines TRBV7-6 with TRBJ1-2, with unresolved D. Germline-derived CDR1 and CDR2 are SGHVS and FNYEAQ. V gave up 1 base and J gave up 5 bases, with 11 bases separating them. This CDR3 is 14 amino acids long. This CDR3 reads CASSLDTLIYGYTF. CDR3 nucleotides: TGTGCCAGCAGCTTAGATACCCTCATTTATGGCTACACCTTC.

This clonotype appeared many times. The V gene is TRBV7-9, the J gene TRBJ1-1; D is perhaps TRBD1 (6 bases). The CDR3 has 16 amino acids. Germline CDR1 and CDR2: SEHNR and FQNEAQ (reference sequence). V was shortened by 1 base and J by 1 base, with 13 bases between the two germline ends. The CDR3 sequence is CASSLGLVGQNTEAFF. DNA of the CDR3: TGTGCCAGCAGCTTAGGGTTGGTGGGACAGAACACTGAAGCTTTCTTT.

CDR3 sequence reads: CASSFHGRANYGYTF. CDR3 sequence (DNA): TGTGCCAGCAGTTTCCACGGGAGGGCTAACTATGGCTACACCTTC. The V and J genes are TRBV27 and TRBJ1-2, with D hard to call. Per the germline V gene, CDR1 is MNHEY and CDR2 is SMNVEV (reference sequence). This CDR3 contains 15 residues. Trimming left V 3 bases short and J 0 bases short, with 11 bases between.

In this sample, this clonotype turned up a few times. The chain has TRBV20-1 and TRBJ1-6, with a weak D call TRBD1 (5 bases). The CDR3 spans 14 residues. The germline gives CDR1 DFQATT, CDR2 SNEGSKA (reference sequence). Trimming stripped 0 bases from V and 9 bases from J, with 12 bases between. CDR3 in amino acids: CSARDQGWGSPLHF. CDR3 in DNA: TGCAGTGCTAGAGACCAGGGATGGGGTTCACCCCTCCACTTT.

V usage is TRBV7-8 and J usage is TRBJ2-7, with D perhaps matching TRBD1 or TRBD2 (5 bases each). This CDR3 has 16 residues. Germline values: CDR1 SGHVS, CDR2 FQNEAQ. V was shortened by 5 bases and J by 7 bases, with 24 bases between the two germline ends. CDR3 sequence reads: CASSPSGTTSFREQYF. The CDR3 DNA follows: TGTGCCAGCAGCCCATCAGGGACGACCTCCTTCCGTGAGCAGTACTTC.

The V call is TRBV15, the J call TRBJ2-1; maybe TRBD1 (6 bases). Between the trimmed V and J ends, which lost 4 bases and 6 bases, there was a span of 7 bases. Germline CDR1 LNHNV, CDR2 YYDKDF (reference sequence). CDR3 length: 12 amino acids. CDR3 in amino acids: CATSKTGNEQFF. In DNA, the CDR3 is TGTGCCACCAGCAAGACAGGCAATGAGCAGTTCTTC. The variable domain in full, with the rest retrieved from reference TRBV15 and TRBJ2-1, is DAMVIQNPRYQVTQFGKPVTLSCSQTLNHNVMYWYQQKSSQAPKLLFHYYDKDFNNEADTPDNFQSRRPNTSFCFLDIRSPGLGDTAMYLCATSKTGNEQFFGPGTRLTVL.

V usage is TRBV19 and J usage is TRBJ1-1; 8 positions match TRBD1. The CDR3 has 15 amino acids. With 4 bases clipped from V and 0 bases from J, the junction kept 4 bases outside the gene matches. The germline V gene has CDR1 LNHDA and CDR2 SQIVND (reference sequence). The DNA of the CDR3 is TGTGCCAGTAGTAAGGACAGGGCGGTGAACACTGAAGCTTTCTTT. This codes for CASSKDRAVNTEAFF.

Concerning this clonotype itself: This likely comes from a read error, as the CDR3 has no conserved phenylalanine or tryptophan at its end. It is unclear where the CDR3 begins or ends on the DNA, so no DNA is shown, and the CDR3 is as TCRdb lists it. This chain connects TRBV24-1 to TRBJ2-5; TRBD1 reflects the table's D call only, with no check against the DNA. CDR1 is KGHDR and CDR2 is SFDVKD in the germline V gene. The CDR3 length equals 9 residues, ends included. The CDR3: CATSDPVPV.

The chain has TRBV7-9 and TRBJ1-1; D remains unclear. The CDR3 contains 14 residues. V was clipped by 3 bases and J by 0 bases, with 8 bases between them. CDR1 is SEHNR and CDR2 is FQNEAQ in the germline V gene (reference sequence). The CDR3: CASSFSGMNTEAFF. CDR3 nucleotides: TGTGCCAGCAGCTTCTCAGGTATGAACACTGAAGCTTTCTTT.

The chain joins TRBV7-2 to TRBJ2-1; 9 bases map to TRBD1. CDR1 SGHTA and CDR2 FQGNSA come from the germline V gene. The CDR3 has 14 residues. Trimming cost V 8 bases and J 12 bases; bases outside gene matches: 14. The CDR3 is CASLRDRAAKGQFF. The CDR3 DNA follows: TGTGCCAGCCTCCGGGACAGGGCCGCCAAGGGGCAGTTCTTC.

This clonotype was counted between two and nine times. The V call is TRBV19, the J call TRBJ1-5; possibly TRBD1 for D (6 bases). Per germline, CDR1 LNHDA and CDR2 SQIVND (reference sequence). This CDR3 comprises 15 residues. V was cut by 5 bases and J by 1 base, with 12 bases left in between. This CDR3 is CASSSSGESNQPQHF. The CDR3 nucleotides are TGTGCCAGTAGTTCCTCAGGGGAGAGCAATCAGCCCCAGCATTTT. The full variable domain, its missing parts supplied by reference TRBV19 and TRBJ1-5, is DGGITQSPKYLFRKEGQNVTLSCEQNLNHDAMYWYRQDPGQGLRLIYYSQIVNDFQKGDIAEGYSVSREKKESFPLTVTSAQKNPTAFYLCASSSSGESNQPQHFGDGTRLSIL.

This clonotype occurred many times. The gene calls are TRBV7-3 and TRBJ2-2, with 7 nucleotides matching TRBD2. This CDR3 comprises 15 residues. J was trimmed by 3 bases and V by 4 bases; bases with no gene match: 5. CDR1 and CDR2 from the germline V gene are SGHTA and FQGTGA. This CDR3 reads CASSYSGDHTGELFF. CDR3 DNA: TGTGCCAGCAGCTACAGCGGGGATCACACCGGGGAGCTGTTTTTT.

This clonotype has at least ten counts. This chain uses TRBV11-2 with TRBJ2-3; a possible D gene is TRBD2 (5 bases). The CDR3 is made up of 14 amino acids. V lost 1 base, J lost 3 bases, and 8 bases lay in between. Germline CDR1 SGHAT, CDR2 FQNNGV. The CDR3 DNA reads TGTGCCAGCAGCTTAGGTGGCGGGACAGATACGCAGTATTTT. It is translated as CASSLGGGTDTQYF.

This clonotype occurred a few times. The chain uses TRBV4-1 and TRBJ1-1, with D unclear. The CDR3 length is 14 residues. Looked up from germline, CDR1 is MGHRA and CDR2 is YSYEKL. Trimming took off 0 bases at V and 1 base at J, with 6 bases between the two ends. This chain's CDR3 is CASSQELTNTEAFF. As DNA, the CDR3 is TGCGCCAGCAGCCAAGAACTAACGAACACTGAAGCTTTCTTT.

In nucleotides, the CDR3 is TGCAGCGTTGAAGGGGACAGGGGTGACGGCTACACCTTC. Residues: CSVEGDRGDGYTF. The gene calls are TRBV29-1 and TRBJ1-2; the match to TRBD1 covers 10 bases. Germline V gives CDR1 SQVTM, CDR2 ANQGSEA. This CDR3 has 13 amino acids. The ends lost 1 base at V and 8 bases at J; junction bases unmatched: 4.

This clonotype occurred a few times. J is TRBJ2-5 and V is TRBV2, with D unclear. CDR1 SNHLY and CDR2 FYNNEI come from the germline V gene. V was pared by 3 bases and J by 0 bases, with 8 bases between. The CDR3 has 14 residues. DNA for the CDR3: TGTGCCAGCAGTGAGCGGCCTTACCAAGAGACCCAGTACTTC. Amino acids: CASSERPYQETQYF.

Here the CDR3 reads CASSPGAGSNEKLFF. CDR3 coding DNA: TGTGCCAGCTCACCAGGCGCGGGGAGTAATGAAAAACTGTTTTTT. This chain joins TRBV18 and TRBJ1-4; no clear D. CDR1 is KGHSH and CDR2 is LQKENI in the germline V gene. The V end lost 2 bases, the J end lost 4 bases, and 11 bases lay between the germline ends. This CDR3 spans 15 amino acids. Supplemented by reference TRBV18 and TRBJ1-4, the full variable domain reads NAGVMQNPRHLVRRRGQEARLRCSPMKGHSHVYWYRQLPEEGLKFMVYLQKENIIDESGMPKERFSAEFPKEGPSILRIQQVVRGDSAAYFCASSPGAGSNEKLFFGSGTQLSVL.

The sample holds a few counts of this clonotype. This chain joins TRBV12-3 or TRBV12-4 and TRBJ1-5, with D perhaps TRBD1 (5 bases). CDR3 length: 11 residues. Deletions cut 3 bases from V and 8 bases from J, with 5 bases between. In nucleotides, the CDR3 is TGTGCCAGCAGTTTGGGGGAGCCCCAGCATTTT. Its protein is CASSLGEPQHF.

Only a few counts were recorded for this clonotype. The CDR3 protein is CSARPPGGVDTEAFF. The CDR3 DNA sequence: TGCAGTGCCCGGCCCCCAGGGGGCGTAGACACTGAAGCTTTCTTT. V is TRBV20-1 and J is TRBJ1-1; 8 positions match TRBD1. V lost 6 bases and J lost 3; bases outside the gene matches: 12. Germline values: CDR1 DFQATT, CDR2 SNEGSKA (reference sequence). The CDR3 consists of 15 residues.

This clonotype turned up a few times. The rearrangement links TRBV6-2 or TRBV6-3 to TRBJ1-2; perhaps TRBD1 as D (6 bases). Germline V gene data show CDR1 as MNHEY and CDR2 as SVGEGT. Trimming took 4 bases from V and 5 from J, leaving 8 bases between them. This CDR3 is 12 amino acids long. For the CDR3, the DNA is TGTGCCAGCAGTTGGACAGCATATGGCTACACCTTC. Amino acids: CASSWTAYGYTF.

This clonotype was found a few times. The V gene is TRBV7-2, the J gene TRBJ1-5; TRBD1 might be the D (5 bases). Trimming took 1 base from V and 6 from J, leaving 10 bases between them. The CDR3 runs to 14 residues. CDR1 is SGHTA, CDR2 FQGNSA, per germline. DNA for the CDR3: TGTGCCAGCAGCTTAGAAGGGGCGGGTCAGCCCCAGCATTTT. Encoded protein: CASSLEGAGQPQHF.

This clonotype occurred many times. The CDR3 DNA reads as TGTGCCAGCAGCCGGGGGACAGGACAGGAGCAGTACTTC. Protein: CASSRGTGQEQYF. The chain links TRBV7-2 to TRBJ2-7; 8 bases match TRBD1. The length of the CDR3 is 13 residues. CDR1 is SGHTA, CDR2 FQGNSA, per germline. V was clipped by 5 bases and J by 7 bases; unmatched bases: 7.